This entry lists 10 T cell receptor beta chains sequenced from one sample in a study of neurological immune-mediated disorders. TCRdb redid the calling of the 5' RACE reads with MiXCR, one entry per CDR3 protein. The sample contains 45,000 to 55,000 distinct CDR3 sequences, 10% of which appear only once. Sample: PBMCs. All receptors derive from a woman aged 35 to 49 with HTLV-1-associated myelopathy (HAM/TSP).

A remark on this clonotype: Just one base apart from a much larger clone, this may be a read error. The CDR3 DNA follows: TGTACCAGCAGTTCTCTTGTCACAGCGTACTACGAGCAGTACTTC. Translation gives CTSSSLVTAYYEQYF. The chain joins TRBV27 to TRBJ2-7, with D unresolved. Germline V gene lookup returns CDR1 MNHEY and CDR2 SMNVEV (reference sequence). This CDR3 contains 15 residues.

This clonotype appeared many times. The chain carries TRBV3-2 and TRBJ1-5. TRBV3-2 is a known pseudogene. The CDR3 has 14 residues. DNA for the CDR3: TGTGCCAGCAGCCAAGAATGCTACAATCAGCCCCAGCATTTT. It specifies CASSQECYNQPQHF.

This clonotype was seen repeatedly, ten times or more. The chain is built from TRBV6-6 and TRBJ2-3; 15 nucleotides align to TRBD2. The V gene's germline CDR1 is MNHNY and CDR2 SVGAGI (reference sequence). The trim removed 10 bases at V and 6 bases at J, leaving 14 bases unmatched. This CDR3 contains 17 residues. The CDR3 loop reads CAIHPLGLAGGRDTQYF. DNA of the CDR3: TGTGCCATCCACCCCCTGGGACTAGCGGGGGGCAGGGATACGCAGTATTTT.

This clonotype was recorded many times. CDR3 sequence: CASSPGPGNPDTQYF. The CDR3 DNA follows: TGCGCCAGCAGCCCCGGGCCGGGGAACCCAGATACGCAGTATTTT. This chain connects TRBV5-1 to TRBJ2-3, with D possibly being TRBD2 (5 bases). V lost 4 bases, J lost 4 bases, and 16 bases lay in between. The CDR3 runs to 15 residues. The germline gives CDR1 SGHRS, CDR2 YFSETQ.

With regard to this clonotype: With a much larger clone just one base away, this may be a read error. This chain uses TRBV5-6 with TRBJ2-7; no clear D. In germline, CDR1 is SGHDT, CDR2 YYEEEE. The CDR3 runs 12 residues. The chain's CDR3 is CASSLDPYERYF. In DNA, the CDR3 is TGTGCCAGCAGCCTGGACCCCTACGAGCGGTACTTC.

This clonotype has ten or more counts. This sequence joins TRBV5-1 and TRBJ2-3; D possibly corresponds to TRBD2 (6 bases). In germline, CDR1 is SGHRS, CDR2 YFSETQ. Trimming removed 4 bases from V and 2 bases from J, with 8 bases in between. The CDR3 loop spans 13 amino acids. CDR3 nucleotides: TGCGCCAGCAGCCCTAGCGCCACAGATACGCAGTATTTT. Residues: CASSPSATDTQYF. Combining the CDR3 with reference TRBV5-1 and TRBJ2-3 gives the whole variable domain KAGVTQTPRYLIKTRGQQVTLSCSPISGHRSVSWYQQTPGQGLQFLFEYFSETQRNKGNFPGRFSGRQFSNSRSEMNVSTLELGDSALYLCASSPSATDTQYFGPGTRLTVL.

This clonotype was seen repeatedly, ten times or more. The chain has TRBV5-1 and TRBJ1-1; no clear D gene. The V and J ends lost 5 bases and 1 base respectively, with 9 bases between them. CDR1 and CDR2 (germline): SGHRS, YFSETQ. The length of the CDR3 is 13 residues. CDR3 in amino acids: CASSGLGNTEAFF. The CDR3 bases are TGCGCCAGCAGTGGACTCGGGAACACTGAAGCTTTCTTT.

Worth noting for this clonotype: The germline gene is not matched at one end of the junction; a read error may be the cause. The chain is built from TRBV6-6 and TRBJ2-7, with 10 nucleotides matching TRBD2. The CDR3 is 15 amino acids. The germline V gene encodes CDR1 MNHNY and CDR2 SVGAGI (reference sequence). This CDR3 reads CASRPQAGGVYELYF. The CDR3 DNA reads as TGTGCCAGCAGACCCCAAGCGGGGGGGGTTTACGAGCTGTACTTC.

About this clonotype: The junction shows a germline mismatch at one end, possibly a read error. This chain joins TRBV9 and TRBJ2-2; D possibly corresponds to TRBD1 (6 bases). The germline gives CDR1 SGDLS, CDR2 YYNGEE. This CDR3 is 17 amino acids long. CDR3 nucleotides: TGTGCCAGTAGCGTAGCCGTACTTGGACAGAACACCGGGGATCTGTTTTTT. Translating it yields CASSVAVLGQNTGDLFF.

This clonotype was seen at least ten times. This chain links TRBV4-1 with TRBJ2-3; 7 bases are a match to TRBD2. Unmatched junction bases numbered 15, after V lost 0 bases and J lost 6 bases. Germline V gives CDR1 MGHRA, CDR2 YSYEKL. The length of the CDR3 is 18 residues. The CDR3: CASSQERMRERGRDTQYF. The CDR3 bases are TGCGCCAGCAGCCAAGAAAGAATGCGGGAGCGGGGAAGGGATACGCAGTATTTT.